This TCR beta chain was captured by sequencing in a study of T cell responses to AZD1222 COVID-19 vaccine. The wider study: Combined were second doses at about 4 or about 12 weeks.

TCRdb's copy holds only in-frame clones and misses some; the assay was immunoSEQ multiplex PCR. Among about 130,000 clones listed, roughly 87% were seen once. To note about this clone: No antigen is known for it.

The study's findings and limits: Nearly half of the spike-specific TCRs reportedly recognize variant regions that carry no mutations. Most donors were white British, females outnumbered males, and clonal diversity was possibly underestimated. Spike-specific TCR breadth and depth rose after two AZD1222 doses.

The sequence derives from an adult in good health. The material sequenced was peripheral blood, taken on day 0 of AZD1222 vaccination.

The CDR3 region has the DNA TGTGCCAGCACAACAGGGGGAAGCACCGGGGAGCTGTTTTTT. Its translation: CASTTGGSTGELFF. V gene TRBV28 combines with J gene TRBJ2-2, with 8 bases fitting TRBD1. CDR1 is MDHEN, CDR2 SYDVKM, per germline. Germline trimming cut 7 bases from V and 4 bases from J; bases unmatched to any gene: 5. The CDR3 totals 14 residues.